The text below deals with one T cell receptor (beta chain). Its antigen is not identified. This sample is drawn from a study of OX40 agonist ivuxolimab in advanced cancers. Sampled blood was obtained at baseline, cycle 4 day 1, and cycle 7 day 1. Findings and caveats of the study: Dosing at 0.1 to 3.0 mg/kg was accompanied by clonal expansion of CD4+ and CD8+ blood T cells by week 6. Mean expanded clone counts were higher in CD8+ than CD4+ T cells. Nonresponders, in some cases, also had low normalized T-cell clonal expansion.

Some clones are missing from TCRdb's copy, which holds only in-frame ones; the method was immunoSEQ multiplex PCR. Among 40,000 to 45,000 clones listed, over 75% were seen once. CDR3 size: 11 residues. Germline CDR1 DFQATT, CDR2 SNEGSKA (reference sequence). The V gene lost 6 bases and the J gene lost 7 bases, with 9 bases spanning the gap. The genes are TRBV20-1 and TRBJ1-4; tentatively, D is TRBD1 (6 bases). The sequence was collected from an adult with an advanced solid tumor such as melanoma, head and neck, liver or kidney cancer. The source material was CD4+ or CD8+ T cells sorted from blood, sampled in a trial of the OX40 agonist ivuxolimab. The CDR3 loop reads CSAYRVEKLFF. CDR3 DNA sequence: TGCAGTGCATACAGGGTTGAAAAACTGTTTTTT.